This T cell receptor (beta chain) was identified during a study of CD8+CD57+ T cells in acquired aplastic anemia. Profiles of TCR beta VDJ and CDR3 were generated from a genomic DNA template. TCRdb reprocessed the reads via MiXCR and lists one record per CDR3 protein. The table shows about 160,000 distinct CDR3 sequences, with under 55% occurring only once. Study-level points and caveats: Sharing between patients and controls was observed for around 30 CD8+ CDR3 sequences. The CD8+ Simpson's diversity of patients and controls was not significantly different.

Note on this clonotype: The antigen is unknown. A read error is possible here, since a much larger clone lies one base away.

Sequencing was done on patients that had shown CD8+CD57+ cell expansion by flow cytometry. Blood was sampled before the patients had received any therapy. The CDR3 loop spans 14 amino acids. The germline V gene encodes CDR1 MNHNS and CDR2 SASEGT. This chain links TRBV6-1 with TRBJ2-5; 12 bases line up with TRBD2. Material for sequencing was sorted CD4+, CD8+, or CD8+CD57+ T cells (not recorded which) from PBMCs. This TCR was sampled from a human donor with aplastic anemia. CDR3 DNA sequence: TGTGCCAGCAGGAGGACTAGCGGGAAAGAGACCCAGTGCTTC. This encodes CASRRTSGKETQCF.